Following are 17 T cell receptor beta chains from one sample sequenced in a study of T-cell memory formation after mild COVID-19. Via MiXCR, TCRdb re-called the 5' RACE reads, giving one row per CDR3 protein. Found here are about 360,000 distinct CDR3 sequences, around 14% of them singletons; the top ten hold about 20%. Material for sequencing was PBMCs or a T cell subset sorted from them (not recorded which). These receptors were obtained from a man younger than 30 who had mild COVID-19 (a few samples of this study predate the infection). Cell type and time point are not known.

By sample fraction, this clonotype is medium-sized. The V call is TRBV2, the J call TRBJ2-3, with D unclear. With 1 base removed from V and 6 bases from J, the gap between germline ends came to 11 bases. This CDR3 has 14 amino acids. Germline-derived CDR1 and CDR2 are SNHLY and FYNNEI. The CDR3 region has the DNA TGTGCCAGCAGTGAAGTGCCAGGATGGGATACGCAGTATTTT. Its protein product is CASSEVPGWDTQYF.

The chain recombines TRBV20-1 with TRBJ2-5; D gene uncertain. The CDR3 runs to 17 residues. Germline V gives CDR1 DFQATT, CDR2 SNEGSKA (reference sequence). Trimming took off 2 bases at V and 1 base at J, with 20 bases between the two ends. CDR3: CSARIWRGWGIQETQYF. DNA of the CDR3: TGCAGTGCTAGAATTTGGCGCGGTTGGGGAATCCAAGAGACCCAGTACTTC.

V is TRBV29-1 and J is TRBJ2-5, with 7 bases that match TRBD2. The CDR3 totals 17 residues. Germline V gene lookup returns CDR1 SQVTM and CDR2 ANQGSEA. The trim removed 1 base at V and 2 bases at J, leaving 13 bases unmatched. CDR3 coding DNA: TGCAGCGTTGAAGCTTCAGGACTAGGCTTTATACAAGAGACCCAGTACTTC. Translated: CSVEASGLGFIQETQYF.

V is TRBV30 and J is TRBJ1-1; D unresolved. Germline assignment: CDR1 GTSNPN and CDR2 SVGIG (reference sequence). This CDR3 region has 14 residues. V dropped 5 bases and J dropped 2 bases, with 15 bases sitting between them. The CDR3 loop reads CAWGWMGLNTEAFF. Here the CDR3 DNA reads TGTGCCTGGGGATGGATGGGGTTAAACACTGAAGCTTTCTTT.

J is TRBJ1-1 and V is TRBV5-8; no reliable D call. The CDR3 length is 14 residues. V was clipped by 4 bases and J by 5 bases, with 15 bases between them. The germline gives CDR1 SGHTS, CDR2 YDEGEE. The CDR3 region has the DNA TGTGCCAGCAGCGACACGGGAGGCCGGACTGAAGCTTTCTTT. This sequence encodes CASSDTGGRTEAFF.

This clonotype was observed a few times. The chain links TRBV11-2 to TRBJ2-1; D remains ambiguous. Per germline, CDR1 SGHAT and CDR2 FQNNGV. This CDR3 comprises 15 residues. Trimming shortened V by 2 bases and J by 0 bases, and 8 bases separated the two germline ends. The CDR3 region is CASSLRKSSYNEQFF. The CDR3 DNA reads as TGTGCCAGCAGCTTAAGGAAAAGCTCCTACAATGAGCAGTTCTTC.

In this sample, this clonotype turned up a few times. This sequence joins TRBV7-6 and TRBJ2-3; D is perhaps TRBD1 or TRBD2 (6 bases each). There are 15 residues in the CDR3. Deletions cut 7 bases from V and 5 bases from J, with 19 bases between. From germline, CDR1 is SGHVS and CDR2 FNYEAQ. DNA of the CDR3: TGTGCCAGCATCGATGCCGGGGGCCTAGGAGATACGCAGTATTTT. The encoded protein is CASIDAGGLGDTQYF.

The chain recombines TRBV24-1 with TRBJ2-1; weak D call: TRBD2 (5 bases). Trimming removed 12 bases from V and 7 bases from J, with 18 bases in between. CDR1 and CDR2 from the germline V gene are KGHDR and SFDVKD. This CDR3 region has 13 residues. CDR3 in amino acids: CASGGPSGNEQFF. CDR3 sequence (DNA): TGTGCCTCCGGCGGGCCCTCGGGAAATGAGCAGTTCTTC.

This clonotype came up a few times. The chain uses TRBV7-2 and TRBJ1-1; 9 nucleotides line up with TRBD1. In germline, CDR1 is SGHTA, CDR2 FQGNSA. The CDR3 is made up of 15 amino acids. CDR3 amino acids: CAGLITGGLNTEAFF. CDR3 DNA sequence: TGTGCAGGCCTTATCACAGGGGGCTTGAACACTGAAGCTTTCTTT.

This clonotype turned up a few times. The chain uses TRBV18 and TRBJ2-3; D could derive from TRBD1 or TRBD2 (6 bases each). Germline CDR1 reads KGHSH; CDR2 reads LQKENI. Trimming shortened V by 2 bases and J by 8 bases, and 17 bases separated the two germline ends. The CDR3 is made up of 15 amino acids. The chain's CDR3 is CASSPNPPGEATQYF. The CDR3 bases are TGTGCCAGCTCACCAAACCCGCCAGGGGAGGCTACGCAGTATTTT.

V and J are TRBV6-2 or TRBV6-3 and TRBJ1-5, with 10 bases lining up with TRBD1. Germline CDR1 and CDR2: MNHEY and SVGEGT. V was pared by 5 bases and J by 5 bases, with 3 bases of the junction left unmatched. The CDR3 extends over 14 amino acids. The CDR3 nucleotides read TGTGCCAGCAGTAGGACAGGGGGTTATCAGCCCCAGCATTTT. Its protein is CASSRTGGYQPQHF.

Many counts were recorded for this clonotype. The chain uses TRBV10-3 and TRBJ2-3, with 8 bases lining up with TRBD2. The V gene's germline CDR1 is ENHRY and CDR2 SYGVKD. The junction had 7 bases not matched to a gene; V was cut back by 7 bases and J by 7 bases. The CDR3 is made up of 13 amino acids. The DNA of the CDR3 is TGTGCCATCAACCCCCGCGGGGGGCATACGCAGTATTTT. This gives the protein CAINPRGGHTQYF.

There are a few counts of this clonotype. The chain combines TRBV18 with TRBJ2-3; the D gene is possibly TRBD2 (5 bases). V lost 3 bases, J lost 2 bases, and 9 bases lay in between. The CDR3 loop spans 14 amino acids. Germline CDR1 reads KGHSH; CDR2 reads LQKENI. As DNA, the CDR3 is TGTGCCAGCTCACCGGTCGGGAACACAGATACGCAGTATTTT. Its translation is CASSPVGNTDTQYF.

The chain carries TRBV4-2 and TRBJ2-1; D unclear. Germline V gene data show CDR1 as LGHNA and CDR2 as YNFKEQ. This CDR3 is 16 amino acids long. Trimming took 0 bases from V and 1 from J, leaving 10 bases between them. In DNA, the CDR3 is TGTGCCAGCAGCCAAGATCTTGCAGAGTCCTACAATGAGCAGTTCTTC. Translation gives CASSQDLAESYNEQFF.

The table lists this clonotype with a few counts. The chain combines TRBV27 with TRBJ2-3, with D possibly TRBD1 on 6 matching bases. Trimming took 4 bases from V and 3 from J, leaving 14 bases between them. The germline gives CDR1 MNHEY, CDR2 SMNVEV (reference sequence). The length of the CDR3 is 15 residues. CDR3 sequence reads: CASSSGTSRTDTQYF. CDR3 DNA sequence: TGTGCCAGCAGTTCCGGGACATCCAGGACAGATACGCAGTATTTT.

The chain joins TRBV10-3 to TRBJ1-5, with no clear D. CDR1 is ENHRY and CDR2 is SYGVKD in the germline V gene. Trimming pared 10 bases from V and 4 bases from J, leaving 11 bases between. The CDR3 consists of 12 residues. The CDR3 reads CATKEVNQPQHF. CDR3 bases: TGTGCCACCAAGGAGGTAAATCAGCCCCAGCATTTT.

The V and J genes are TRBV6-2 or TRBV6-3 and TRBJ1-2; the D is unclear. V lost 5 bases and J lost 4, with 11 bases in between. The CDR3 is 13 amino acids. The germline CDR1 and CDR2 sequences are MNHEY and SVGEGT. Here the CDR3 DNA reads TGTGCCAGCAGTGACCGGGAGCTCTATGGCTACACCTTC. Translating gives CASSDRELYGYTF.